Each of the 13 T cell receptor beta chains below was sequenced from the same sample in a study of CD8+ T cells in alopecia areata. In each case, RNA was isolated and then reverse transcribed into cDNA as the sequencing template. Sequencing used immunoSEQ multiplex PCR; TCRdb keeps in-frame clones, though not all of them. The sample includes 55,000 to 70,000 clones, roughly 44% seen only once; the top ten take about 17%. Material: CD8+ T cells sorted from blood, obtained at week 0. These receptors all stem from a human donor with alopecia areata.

Written as DNA, the CDR3 is TGCGCCAGCAGCCAAGAACAGCACTACAATGAGCAGTTCTTC. Translating gives CASSQEQHYNEQFF. The chain is built from TRBV4-1 and TRBJ2-1; D gene ambiguous. The CDR3 spans 14 residues. Deletions cut 0 bases from V and 3 bases from J, with 6 bases between. Germline V lookup: CDR1 MGHRA, CDR2 YSYEKL.

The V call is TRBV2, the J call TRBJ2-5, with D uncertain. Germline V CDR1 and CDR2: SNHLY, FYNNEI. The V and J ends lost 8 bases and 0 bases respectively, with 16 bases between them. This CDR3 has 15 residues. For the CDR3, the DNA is TGTGCCAGCGAGGCCCCGGTTGGGTACCAAGAGACCCAGTACTTC. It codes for CASEAPVGYQETQYF.

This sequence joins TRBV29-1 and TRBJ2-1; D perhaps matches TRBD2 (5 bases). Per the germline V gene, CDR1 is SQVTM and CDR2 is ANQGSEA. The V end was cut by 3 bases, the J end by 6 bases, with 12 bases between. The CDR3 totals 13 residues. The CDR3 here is CSVEVRRPNEQFF. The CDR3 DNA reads TGCAGCGTTGAGGTTCGGAGGCCCAATGAGCAGTTCTTC.

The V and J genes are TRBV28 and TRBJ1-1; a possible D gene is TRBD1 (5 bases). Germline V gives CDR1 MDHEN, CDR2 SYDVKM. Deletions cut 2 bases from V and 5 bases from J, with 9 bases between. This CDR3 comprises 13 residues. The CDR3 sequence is CASSLTGATEAFF. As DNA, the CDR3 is TGTGCCAGCAGTTTAACCGGGGCAACTGAAGCTTTCTTT.

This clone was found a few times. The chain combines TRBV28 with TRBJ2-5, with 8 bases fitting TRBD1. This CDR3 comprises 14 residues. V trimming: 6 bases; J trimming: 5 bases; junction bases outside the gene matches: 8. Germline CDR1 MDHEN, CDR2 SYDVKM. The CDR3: CASRQGVRWETQYF. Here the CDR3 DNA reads TGTGCCAGCAGACAGGGGGTGAGGTGGGAGACCCAGTACTTC.

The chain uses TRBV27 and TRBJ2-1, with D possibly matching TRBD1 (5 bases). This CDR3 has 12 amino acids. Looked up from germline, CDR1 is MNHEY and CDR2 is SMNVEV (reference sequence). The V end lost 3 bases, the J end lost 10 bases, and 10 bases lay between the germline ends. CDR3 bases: TGTGCCAGCAGTTTTGGGGCGCGGGAGCAGTTCTTC. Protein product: CASSFGAREQFF.

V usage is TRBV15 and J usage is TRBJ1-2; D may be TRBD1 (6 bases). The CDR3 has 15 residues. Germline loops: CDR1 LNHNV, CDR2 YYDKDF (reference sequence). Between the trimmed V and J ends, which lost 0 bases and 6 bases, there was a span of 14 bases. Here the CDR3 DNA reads TGTGCCACCAGCAGAGATGGGGGCAGGAGTCATGGCTACACCTTC. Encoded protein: CATSRDGGRSHGYTF.

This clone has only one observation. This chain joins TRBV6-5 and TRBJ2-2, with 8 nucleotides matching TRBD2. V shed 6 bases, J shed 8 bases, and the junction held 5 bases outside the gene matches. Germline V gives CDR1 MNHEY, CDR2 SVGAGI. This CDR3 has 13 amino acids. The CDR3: CASSGREDGELFF. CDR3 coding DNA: TGTGCCAGCAGCGGGAGGGAGGATGGGGAGCTGTTTTTT.

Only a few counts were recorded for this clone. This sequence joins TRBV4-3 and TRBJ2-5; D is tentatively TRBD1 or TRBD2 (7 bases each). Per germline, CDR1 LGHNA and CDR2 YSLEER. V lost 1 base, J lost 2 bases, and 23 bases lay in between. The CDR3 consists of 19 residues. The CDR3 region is CASSQGRLAEGADQETQYF. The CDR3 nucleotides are TGCGCCAGCAGCCAAGGTCGTCTAGCGGAGGGGGCCGATCAAGAGACCCAGTACTTC.

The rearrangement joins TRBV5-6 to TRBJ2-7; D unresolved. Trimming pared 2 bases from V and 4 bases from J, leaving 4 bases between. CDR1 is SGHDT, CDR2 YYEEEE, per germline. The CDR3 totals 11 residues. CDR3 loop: CASSFRYEQYF. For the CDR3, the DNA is TGTGCCAGCAGCTTCCGATACGAGCAGTACTTC.

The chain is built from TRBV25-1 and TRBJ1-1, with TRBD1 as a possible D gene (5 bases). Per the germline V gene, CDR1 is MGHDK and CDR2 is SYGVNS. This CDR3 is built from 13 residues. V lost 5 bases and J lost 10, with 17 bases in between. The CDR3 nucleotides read TGTGCCAGCAGTCTCGGGGACGCGAGTAGAGCTTTCTTT. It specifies CASSLGDASRAFF.

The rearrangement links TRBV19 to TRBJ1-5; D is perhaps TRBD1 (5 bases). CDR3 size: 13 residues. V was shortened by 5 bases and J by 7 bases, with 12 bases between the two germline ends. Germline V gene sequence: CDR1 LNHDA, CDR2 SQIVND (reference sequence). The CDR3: CASSSPGSQPQHF. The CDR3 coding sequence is TGTGCCAGTAGTTCCCCAGGGTCCCAGCCCCAGCATTTT.

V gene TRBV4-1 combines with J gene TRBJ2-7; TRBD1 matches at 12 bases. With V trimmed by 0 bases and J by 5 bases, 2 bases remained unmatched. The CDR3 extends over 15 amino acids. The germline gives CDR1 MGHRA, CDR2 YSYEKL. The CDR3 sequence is CASSQEGTGGDEQYF. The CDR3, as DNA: TGCGCCAGCAGCCAAGAGGGGACAGGGGGCGACGAGCAGTACTTC.